The present T cell receptor (beta chain) was sequenced within a study of blood T cell repertoires in COVID-19. Whole-study context: Samples representing acute and convalescent COVID-19 were sourced from the United States, Italy and Spain.

Sequenced by immunoSEQ multiplex PCR; TCRdb stores in-frame clones only, minus some. The sample gives over 80,000 clones, around 87% of which show up once; about 20% is in the top ten. Germline loops: CDR1 MNHEY, CDR2 SMNVEV (reference sequence). The germline V and J ends were trimmed by 6 bases and 1 base, with 13 bases remaining between them. This CDR3 is built from 14 residues. The clonotype originates from a human donor in a cohort sampled during active COVID-19. J is TRBJ2-7 and V is TRBV27; perhaps TRBD1 as D (7 bases). Sequencing was performed on peripheral blood. The DNA for the CDR3 is TGTGCCAGCAGGCCGTCAGGGGGGTCCTACGAGCAGTACTTC. It codes for CASRPSGGSYEQYF.